Listed below are T cell receptor beta chains from one sample, sequenced in a study of T cell repertoires in cytomegalovirus infection. In TCRdb, the reads were re-called with MiXCR into one record per CDR3 protein. The repertoire consists of almost 300,000 distinct CDR3 sequences, with 9.6% occurring once and the leading ten covering less than 3%. Sequenced material: PBMCs. The source of these receptors is a human donor in good health (CMV status not recorded). Some clones in this sample may be carry-over from other donors' samples. Both conserved end residues are part of each CDR3.

j_call cdr3_length v_call cdr3_aa
TRBJ1-2 14 TRBV27 CASSFLGLGYGYTF
TRBJ1-2 13 TRBV7-9 CASSLEGVYGYTF
TRBJ2-3 16 TRBV29-1 CSAWGRDSNWEDTQYF
TRBJ2-3 15 TRBV29-1 CSADGVPAPGDTQYF
TRBJ2-1 16 TRBV6-2/TRBV6-3 CASSYWGASVGNEQFF
TRBJ1-1 18 TRBV4-3 CASSHPQTGITFGTEAFF
TRBJ1-4 15 TRBV6-5 CASSYTGTWSEKLFF
TRBJ1-1 15 TRBV20-1 CSARIGTYVNTEAFF
TRBJ1-3 13 TRBV12-3/TRBV12-4 CASNEGSGNTIYF
TRBJ2-3 15 TRBV7-9 CASSIDREGTDTQYF
TRBJ1-6 16 TRBV5-1 CASSLDSGPGNSPLHF
TRBJ1-5 15 TRBV7-2 CASSPVGQFNQPQHF
TRBJ2-3 14 TRBV27 CASTRGTRTDTQYF
TRBJ1-6 14 TRBV7-8 CASSPLGMNSPLHF
TRBJ1-1 16 TRBV7-9 CASSLDDRGSNTEAFF
TRBJ2-1 16 TRBV6-6 CASSYSSLRGYNEQFF
TRBJ2-6 14 TRBV20-1 CSALQGSGANVLTF
TRBJ1-1 16 TRBV6-6 CASSPGGTAMNTEAFF
TRBJ1-1 13 TRBV7-9 CASTVQGDTEAFF